The clone carrying this T cell receptor beta chain was detected only a few times. Its antigen is not identified. TCRdb's copy holds only in-frame clones and misses some; the assay was immunoSEQ multiplex PCR. The sample holds about 15,000 clones, 76% seen once. These data originate in a study of vaccination effects on CD4 cells after COVID-19. Study-level information: Post-vaccine sampling occurred a median 72 days after the second dose.

Between the trimmed V and J ends, which lost 3 bases and 4 bases, there was a span of 9 bases. CDR3 length: 13 amino acids. CDR1 is SGHTA, CDR2 FQGNSA, per germline. Expansion of antigen-specific CD4+ T cells with viral peptide pools was carried out by the ViraFEST assay before sequencing. It was after 10 days of culture that CD4+ T cells were isolated. Confirmation by PCR established that the person had SARS-CoV-2 infection between March and December 2020. Each person got two doses of an mRNA SARS-CoV-2 vaccine, BNT162b2 or mRNA-1273. The chain employs TRBV7-2 and TRBJ1-1; TRBD1 is a possible D gene (5 bases). The receptor comes from a human donor who had a prior SARS-CoV-2 infection. The sequenced sample was CD4+ T cells from PBMCs cultured with SARS-CoV-2 spike peptides, obtained after COVID-19 vaccination. CDR3 in DNA: TGTGCCAGCAGCTTCTGGACACGCACTGAAGCTTTCTTT. Protein sequence: CASSFWTRTEAFF.